One sample yielded the 23 T cell receptor beta chains listed below, sequenced in a study of T cell responses to AZD1222 COVID-19 vaccine. The repertoire was sequenced with immunoSEQ multiplex PCR; TCRdb's copy has only in-frame clones and lacks some. The table lists 150,000 to 200,000 clones, about 94% of them singletons. The sequences come from peripheral blood, collected on day 0 of AZD1222 vaccination. Receptors were obtained from an adult in good health.

The chain couples TRBV2 to TRBJ1-2; D unresolved. The CDR3 runs 14 residues. V lost 8 bases to trimming and J lost 4 bases, with 17 bases between them. Germline V gene lookup returns CDR1 SNHLY and CDR2 FYNNEI. The CDR3 coding sequence is TGTGCCAGCGAAGGCGCGGGTACCGGCTATGGCTACACCTTC. This gives the protein CASEGAGTGYGYTF. Using reference TRBV2 and TRBJ1-2 for the parts outside the CDR3, the full variable domain is EPEVTQTPSHQVTQMGQEVILRCVPISNHLYFYWYRQILGQKVEFLVSFYNNEISEKSEIFDDQFSVERPDGSNFTLKIRSTKLEDSAMYFCASEGAGTGYGYTFGSGTRLTVV.

The rearrangement joins TRBV11-2 to TRBJ1-5; the D is unclear. CDR1 and CDR2 (germline): SGHAT, FQNNGV. The CDR3 runs to 14 residues. The V end was cut by 4 bases, the J end by 2 bases, with 9 bases between. CDR3 in amino acids: CASSSEGRNQPQHF. The CDR3 coding sequence is TGTGCCAGCAGCTCCGAGGGTCGCAATCAGCCCCAGCATTTT.

This chain joins TRBV5-6 and TRBJ2-7, with 7 bases fitting TRBD2. The CDR3 consists of 14 residues. Trimming at V came to 5 bases and at J to 0 bases, leaving 5 bases not matched to a gene. Germline CDR1 is SGHDT and CDR2 is YYEEEE. The CDR3 region has the DNA TGTGCCAGCAGGTCGGGCGGGAGCTCCTACGAGCAGTACTTC. Its protein product is CASRSGGSSYEQYF. The full variable domain, in which reference TRBV5-6 and TRBJ2-7 provide the parts outside the CDR3, is DAGVTQSPTHLIKTRGQQVTLRCSPKSGHDTVSWYQQALGQGPQFIFQYYEEEERQRGNFPDRFSGHQFPNYSSELNVNALLLGDSALYLCASRSGGSSYEQYFGPGTRLTVT.

J is TRBJ2-5 and V is TRBV27, with D possibly TRBD2 on 5 matching bases. V was cut by 6 bases and J by 7 bases, with 12 bases left in between. Germline loops: CDR1 MNHEY, CDR2 SMNVEV (reference sequence). The CDR3 sequence is 12 residues long. The chain's CDR3 is CASSRPEGTQYF. For the CDR3, the DNA is TGTGCCAGCAGCCGCCCCGAGGGGACCCAGTACTTC.

The CDR3 sequence is CASSLGPVGSGDTQYF. The CDR3 DNA reads TGCGCCAGCAGCTTGGGCCCAGTCGGGAGTGGAGATACGCAGTATTTT. The V gene is TRBV5-1, the J gene TRBJ2-3, with D perhaps TRBD2 (6 bases). V was shortened by 0 bases and J by 5 bases, with 16 bases between the two germline ends. The CDR3 totals 16 residues. CDR1 SGHRS and CDR2 YFSETQ come from the germline V gene.

This chain connects TRBV30 to TRBJ1-4; D is undetermined. The germline V gene has CDR1 GTSNPN and CDR2 SVGIG (reference sequence). The CDR3 covers 13 residues. Trimming removed 5 bases from V and 8 bases from J, with 15 bases in between. The DNA of the CDR3 is TGTGCCTGGGCGGTGGCAGGCAGAGAAAAACTGTTTTTT. Protein product: CAWAVAGREKLFF.

The chain recombines TRBV6-2 or TRBV6-3 with TRBJ2-3; 8 nucleotides agree with TRBD2. Germline V gene lookup returns CDR1 MNHEY and CDR2 SVGEGT. V shed 5 bases, J shed 0 bases, and the junction held 10 bases outside the gene matches. The CDR3 runs 17 residues. The CDR3 sequence is CASSNPNGRASTDTQYF. The CDR3 nucleotides are TGTGCCAGCAGTAACCCTAACGGGAGGGCTAGCACAGATACGCAGTATTTT.

Details on this clone: One end of the junction fails to match germline, which may point to a read error. This chain joins TRBV7-3 and TRBJ2-7; 9 bases map to TRBD2. The CDR3 is 15 residues long. Germline CDR1 reads SGHTA; CDR2 reads FQGTGA. The CDR3 bases are TGTGCCAGCAGCCTAACCGGGACTAGCTCTTACGAGCAGTACTTC. It translates to CASSLTGTSSYEQYF.

This chain's CDR3 is CASSLVQEQFF. DNA for the CDR3: TGTGCCAGCAGTTTAGTGCAGGAGCAGTTCTTC. V gene TRBV12-3 or TRBV12-4 combines with J gene TRBJ2-1; D is unresolved. The ends were cut back, 1 base at V and 10 bases at J, with 5 bases in the middle. The CDR3 loop spans 11 amino acids.

The gene calls are TRBV6-5 and TRBJ2-1; TRBD2 matches at 7 bases. This CDR3 is built from 16 residues. V shed 2 bases, J shed 0 bases, and the junction held 4 bases outside the gene matches. Germline loops: CDR1 MNHEY, CDR2 SVGAGI. CDR3 DNA: TGTGCCAGCAGTTACCCTAGCGGAAGCTCCTACAATGAGCAGTTCTTC. This encodes CASSYPSGSSYNEQFF.

This chain joins TRBV5-1 and TRBJ2-1; D ambiguous. CDR1 is SGHRS, CDR2 YFSETQ, per germline. V was cut by 4 bases and J by 6 bases, with 14 bases left in between. The CDR3 is 14 residues long. The CDR3 DNA is TGCGCCAGCAGCGGCACGTTCCCTTTCAATGAGCAGTTCTTC. Translated: CASSGTFPFNEQFF. The full variable domain, with the rest looked up from reference TRBV5-1 and TRBJ2-1, is KAGVTQTPRYLIKTRGQQVTLSCSPISGHRSVSWYQQTPGQGLQFLFEYFSETQRNKGNFPGRFSGRQFSNSRSEMNVSTLELGDSALYLCASSGTFPFNEQFFGPGTRLTVL.

The V and J genes are TRBV19 and TRBJ2-5; weak D call: TRBD2 (5 bases). This CDR3 is built from 14 residues. V was pared by 3 bases and J by 1 base, with 9 bases between. The V gene's germline CDR1 is LNHDA and CDR2 SQIVND (reference sequence). The CDR3 protein is CASSITGSQETQYF. The DNA of the CDR3 is TGTGCCAGTAGTATCACGGGGTCCCAAGAGACCCAGTACTTC.

The rearrangement joins TRBV4-3 to TRBJ1-2; D perhaps matches TRBD1 (5 bases). The ends were cut back, 0 bases at V and 7 bases at J, with 18 bases in the middle. The germline V gene encodes CDR1 LGHNA and CDR2 YSLEER. The CDR3 extends over 16 amino acids. The CDR3 DNA is TGCGCCAGCAGCCAAGATTCGGGAGGGGCCTCGGGTGGCTACACCTTC. This gives the protein CASSQDSGGASGGYTF.

The chain combines TRBV9 with TRBJ2-7; TRBD1 matches 9 bases. The CDR3 loop spans 13 amino acids. The V gene end was trimmed by 4 bases and the J gene end by 6 bases; junction bases not matched to a gene: 5. CDR1 and CDR2 from the germline V gene are SGDLS and YYNGEE. CDR3 region: CASSSGQGSEQYF. The CDR3 DNA is TGTGCCAGCAGCTCGGGACAGGGCTCCGAGCAGTACTTC.

V usage is TRBV28 and J usage is TRBJ1-1, with 8 bases fitting TRBD1. Germline V gene lookup returns CDR1 MDHEN and CDR2 SYDVKM. This CDR3 comprises 14 residues. V lost 8 bases and J lost 6; bases outside the gene matches: 11. The CDR3 reads CASGRQGRLAEAFF. The CDR3, as DNA: TGTGCCAGCGGACGACAGGGGCGTCTGGCTGAAGCTTTCTTT. Variable domain in full (rest from reference TRBV28 and TRBJ1-1): DVKVTQSSRYLVKRTGEKVFLECVQDMDHENMFWYRQDPGLGLRLIYFSYDVKMKEKGDIPEGYSVSREKKERFSLILESASTNQTSMYLCASGRQGRLAEAFFGQGTRLTVV.

V gene TRBV5-1 combines with J gene TRBJ1-5; perhaps TRBD1 as D (6 bases). The CDR3 runs 15 residues. Germline V gene lookup returns CDR1 SGHRS and CDR2 YFSETQ. V shed 5 bases and J shed 2 bases, with 14 bases lying between them. The CDR3 region is CASRIQGFGNQPQHF. The CDR3 coding sequence is TGCGCCAGCAGGATACAGGGTTTTGGCAATCAGCCCCAGCATTTT.

This clone has more than one count but fewer than ten. CDR3 sequence reads: CASSQGRRWLAGGGETQYF. The CDR3 DNA reads TGTGCCAGCAGCCAAGGAAGACGGTGGCTAGCGGGAGGGGGAGAGACCCAGTACTTC. V is TRBV3-1 (or the pseudogene TRBV3-2) and J is TRBJ2-5; 12 bases line up with TRBD2. V was pared by 1 base and J by 4 bases, with 13 bases of the junction left unmatched. This CDR3 spans 19 amino acids. Per the germline V gene, CDR1 is LGHDT and CDR2 is YNNKEL (reference sequence).

The chain employs TRBV29-1 and TRBJ1-5; no reliable D call. Germline CDR1 is SQVTM and CDR2 is ANQGSEA. The V gene lost 4 bases and the J gene lost 3 bases, with 10 bases spanning the gap. This CDR3 is built from 13 residues. The CDR3: CSVAAGSNQPQHF. CDR3 nucleotides: TGCAGCGTTGCTGCGGGGTCCAATCAGCCCCAGCATTTT.

This chain joins TRBV30 and TRBJ1-6; the D is unclear. CDR1 and CDR2 (germline): GTSNPN, SVGIG (reference sequence). V was cut by 3 bases and J by 7 bases, with 10 bases left in between. The CDR3 is 13 residues long. The CDR3 loop reads CAWRVAPNSPLHF. For the CDR3, the DNA is TGTGCCTGGAGGGTCGCCCCAAATTCACCCCTCCACTTT.

CDR3 loop: CSVPGQGFYGYTF. For the CDR3, the DNA is TGCAGCGTACCGGGACAGGGGTTCTATGGCTACACCTTC. The chain has TRBV29-1 and TRBJ1-2; TRBD1 aligns across 10 bases. Trimming removed 6 bases from V and 4 bases from J; junction bases left unmatched: 5. The germline V gene has CDR1 SQVTM and CDR2 ANQGSEA. This CDR3 region has 13 residues. The full variable domain, its missing parts supplied by reference TRBV29-1 and TRBJ1-2, is SAVISQKPSRDICQRGTSLTIQCQVDSQVTMMFWYRQQPGQSLTLIATANQGSEATYESGFVIDKFPISRPNLTFSTLTVSNMSPEDSSIYLCSVPGQGFYGYTFGSGTRLTVV.

The rearrangement uses TRBV24-1 and TRBJ1-2; D gene uncertain. The ends were cut back, 3 bases at V and 2 bases at J, with 12 bases in the middle. The CDR3 has 15 residues. Germline values: CDR1 KGHDR, CDR2 SFDVKD. The CDR3 sequence: CATSDPVGGNYGYTF. The DNA for the CDR3 is TGTGCCACCAGTGATCCCGTCGGAGGAAACTATGGCTACACCTTC.

The chain combines TRBV6-5 with TRBJ1-4, with D tentatively TRBD1 (6 bases). CDR1 is MNHEY and CDR2 is SVGAGI in the germline V gene. The CDR3 length is 14 residues. The V end was cut by 7 bases, the J end by 7 bases, with 16 bases between. CDR3 protein: CASNPGHRVEKLFF. CDR3 DNA sequence: TGTGCCAGCAACCCGGGACACAGGGTTGAAAAACTGTTTTTT.

In DNA form, the CDR3 reads TGTGCCAGCTCCGTCGGGTTGGGGCCCCAGCATTTT. Amino acids: CASSVGLGPQHF. The rearrangement joins TRBV25-1 to TRBJ1-5; D is ambiguous. The CDR3 is 12 residues long. Looked up from germline, CDR1 is MGHDK and CDR2 is SYGVNS. V dropped 8 bases and J dropped 9 bases, with 14 bases sitting between them.